This T cell receptor beta chain was recorded in a study of blood T cells in healthy people across ages. This clonotype was counted only a few times. CDR1 is SQVTM, CDR2 ANQGSEA, per germline. CDR3 length: 15 residues. Then a second PCR, running roughly 7 to 11 cycles, was carried out with a sample-barcoded 5' primer and a J-beta primer mix. One entry per CDR3 protein results from TCRdb running MiXCR on the 5' RACE reads. The sample contains roughly 700,000 distinct CDR3 sequences, around 25% of which appear only once. These data were also filed under a second study, of T cells of mothers and their children.

The chain combines TRBV29-1 with TRBJ2-5, with TRBD1 matching over 10 bases. The end of the DNA fits TRBJ2-1 better, so the J call may be wrong. The sequence derives from a boy under 18 in good health. Sequenced material: blood. The CDR3 DNA is TGCAGCGTCCAAGGCGGGGACAGGGGTTTGGATGAGCAGTTCTTC. This codes for CSVQGGDRGLDEQFF.